What follows are 23 T cell receptor beta chains derived from one specimen sequenced in a study of blood T cell repertoires in COVID-19. Data came from immunoSEQ multiplex PCR; TCRdb stores just in-frame clones and leaves some out. The sample yields 150,000 to 200,000 clones, around four fifths seen once. Material: PBMCs or T cells enriched from blood (not recorded which). These receptor sequences come from a woman between 45 and 60 years old who had recovered from COVID-19.

This clone came up once. This rearrangement joins TRBV28 to TRBJ2-2; tentatively, D is TRBD1 (6 bases). The V gene's germline CDR1 is MDHEN and CDR2 SYDVKM. CDR3 size: 12 residues. Trimming shortened V by 8 bases and J by 8 bases, and 12 bases separated the two germline ends. CDR3 DNA sequence: TGTGCCAGCCAAATCAGGGGAGGGGAGCTGTTTTTT. Its translation is CASQIRGGELFF.

This clone was found a few times. The gene calls are TRBV10-3 and TRBJ1-1; the D is unclear. Germline values: CDR1 ENHRY, CDR2 SYGVKD. V was cut by 0 bases and J by 1 base, with 9 bases left in between. The CDR3 spans 15 residues. CDR3 amino acids: CAISESSRGNTEAFF. Written as DNA, the CDR3 is TGTGCCATCAGTGAGTCGAGTCGCGGGAACACTGAAGCTTTCTTT.

The chain couples TRBV9 to TRBJ2-3, with 8 bases matching TRBD2. This CDR3 spans 15 amino acids. From germline, CDR1 is SGDLS and CDR2 YYNGEE. V was pared by 6 bases and J by 13 bases, with 19 bases of the junction left unmatched. CDR3 loop: CASNPGGAAGTQEYF. The CDR3 region has the DNA TGTGCCAGCAACCCGGGGGGGGCCGCCGGGACCCAGGAGTATTTT.

The V call is TRBV5-1, the J call TRBJ2-1, with TRBD1 matching over 7 bases. V was pared by 0 bases and J by 0 bases, with 3 bases of the junction left unmatched. Germline loops: CDR1 SGHRS, CDR2 YFSETQ. The CDR3 extends over 16 amino acids. CDR3 loop: CASSLGGTVSYNEQFF. Here the CDR3 DNA reads TGCGCCAGCAGCTTGGGGGGGACAGTCTCCTACAATGAGCAGTTCTTC.

There are a few counts of this clone. CDR3 in DNA: TGTGCCAGCAGCCAAGATTGGGGGCGAGGAGAGACCCAGTACTTC. Protein product: CASSQDWGRGETQYF. The chain couples TRBV14 to TRBJ2-5, with D possibly being TRBD1 (6 bases). CDR3 length equals 15 residues. CDR1 and CDR2 from the germline V gene are SGHDN and FVKESK. The V and J ends lost 0 bases and 4 bases respectively, with 12 bases between them.

This chain connects TRBV10-3 to TRBJ1-1; 9 nucleotides line up with TRBD1. The CDR3 length is 12 residues. The trim removed 10 bases at V and 3 bases at J, leaving 3 bases unmatched. Germline loops: CDR1 ENHRY, CDR2 SYGVKD. Here the CDR3 DNA reads TGTGCCAGCACAGGGGGCGACACTGAAGCTTTCTTT. Translating gives CASTGGDTEAFF.

The chain recombines TRBV4-1 with TRBJ2-3, with 7 bases aligning to TRBD2. Germline CDR1 and CDR2: MGHRA and YSYEKL. V lost 4 bases, J lost 0 bases, and 7 bases stayed unmatched. The CDR3 has 16 residues. The chain's CDR3 is CASSPRTSDSTDTQYF. The DNA for the CDR3 is TGCGCCAGCAGCCCTCGCACTAGCGATAGCACAGATACGCAGTATTTT.

The genes are TRBV16 and TRBJ1-1, with D unclear. Between the trimmed V and J ends, which lost 0 bases and 2 bases, there was a span of 4 bases. Germline CDR1 is KGHSY and CDR2 is FQNENV. CDR3 length: 13 amino acids. The CDR3 DNA is TGTGCCAGCAGCCAATCGAGCAACACTGAAGCTTTCTTT. This codes for CASSQSSNTEAFF.

The chain combines TRBV5-8 with TRBJ1-1; 8 nucleotides match TRBD1. Germline CDR1 and CDR2: SGHTS and YDEGEE. The CDR3 length is 16 residues. V dropped 3 bases and J dropped 4; count of bases not matched to a gene: 11. CDR3: CASSWATRGPVTEAFF. CDR3 in DNA: TGTGCCAGCAGCTGGGCTACCAGGGGGCCCGTCACTGAAGCTTTCTTT.

The gene calls are TRBV30 and TRBJ1-4; 7 bases align to TRBD1. Trimming at V came to 3 bases and at J to 7 bases, leaving 8 bases not matched to a gene. Germline CDR1 and CDR2: GTSNPN and SVGIG (reference sequence). This CDR3 spans 14 amino acids. CDR3 sequence: CAWRREGASEKLFF. The CDR3 region has the DNA TGTGCCTGGAGAAGAGAGGGGGCCAGTGAAAAACTGTTTTTT.

The chain is built from TRBV28 and TRBJ1-6; 7 positions agree with TRBD1. J lost 0 bases, V lost 6 bases, and 5 bases had no gene match. This CDR3 has 16 amino acids. CDR1 is MDHEN, CDR2 SYDVKM, per germline. The CDR3: CASSLPGGSYNSPLHF. The CDR3 DNA reads TGTGCCAGCAGCCTTCCAGGGGGCTCCTATAATTCACCCCTCCACTTT.

The rearrangement joins TRBV2 to TRBJ2-7; 10 bases map to TRBD2. V shed 0 bases and J 1 base; nucleotides not matched to a gene: 0. Per germline, CDR1 SNHLY and CDR2 FYNNEI. This CDR3 is built from 15 residues. CDR3 sequence reads: CASSEATSGSYEQYF. In DNA form, the CDR3 reads TGTGCCAGCAGTGAAGCGACTAGCGGGTCCTACGAGCAGTACTTC.

This clone has just a few counts. The CDR3 protein is CASRERGAEGNTIYF. The CDR3 nucleotides are TGCGCCAGCAGGGAAAGGGGCGCAGAAGGAAACACCATATATTTT. This chain links TRBV5-1 with TRBJ1-3; the D gene is possibly TRBD1 (5 bases). The CDR3 runs 15 residues. Germline lookup yields CDR1 SGHRS and CDR2 YFSETQ. V lost 5 bases, J lost 4 bases, and 16 bases lay in between.

V usage is TRBV3-1 (or the pseudogene TRBV3-2) and J usage is TRBJ1-4, with TRBD1 identical over 9 bases. CDR1 and CDR2 from the germline V gene are LGHDT and YNNKEL (reference sequence). The CDR3 covers 14 residues. V shed 2 bases and J 7 bases; nucleotides not matched to a gene: 2. The CDR3 DNA sequence: TGTGCCAGCAGCCAAAACAGGGGGCTTGAAAAACTGTTTTTT. Its translation is CASSQNRGLEKLFF.

Only a few counts were recorded for this clone. This sequence joins TRBV6-5 and TRBJ1-5; no reliable D call. The germline V and J ends were trimmed by 5 bases and 7 bases, with 12 bases remaining between them. Germline CDR1 MNHEY, CDR2 SVGAGI. The CDR3 loop spans 13 amino acids. The DNA of the CDR3 is TGTGCCAGCAGTCTGGGCGGGAGCCAGCCCCAGCATTTT. It specifies CASSLGGSQPQHF.

The chain uses TRBV5-1 and TRBJ2-3; D not resolved. Germline-derived CDR1 and CDR2 are SGHRS and YFSETQ. V lost 8 bases and J lost 4, with 23 bases in between. The CDR3 extends over 16 amino acids. The CDR3: CARGSDLFFSPDTQYF. Written as DNA, the CDR3 is TGCGCCAGGGGCTCCGATTTATTTTTCAGTCCAGATACGCAGTATTTT.

CDR3 bases: TGTGCCAGCAGCGTTACGACAGGGACCCGTTCTGGCTATGGCTACACCTTC. The encoded protein is CASSVTTGTRSGYGYTF. The V gene is TRBV28, the J gene TRBJ1-2; 7 positions match TRBD1. Trimming took 6 bases from V and 4 from J; bases not matched to a gene: 17. Germline CDR1 MDHEN, CDR2 SYDVKM. The CDR3 totals 17 residues.

The chain is built from TRBV6-5 and TRBJ2-2; D is perhaps TRBD2 (6 bases). CDR1 MNHEY and CDR2 SVGAGI come from the germline V gene. V lost 8 bases to trimming and J lost 2 bases, with 12 bases between them. The CDR3 runs 14 residues. CDR3 coding DNA: TGTGCCAGCGGGGGGAAGTTTAACACCGGGGAGCTGTTTTTT. Protein sequence: CASGGKFNTGELFF.

The rearrangement uses TRBV7-8 and TRBJ1-1; weak D call: TRBD1 (5 bases). There are 13 residues in the CDR3. CDR1 and CDR2 (germline): SGHVS, FQNEAQ. V shed 2 bases and J shed 1 base, with 5 bases lying between them. The CDR3 DNA sequence: TGTGCCAGCAGCTTAACAGGGAACACTGAAGCTTTCTTT. Amino acid sequence: CASSLTGNTEAFF.

V usage is TRBV6-5 and J usage is TRBJ1-2, with 9 bases lining up with TRBD1. The CDR3 length is 16 residues. The germline V gene has CDR1 MNHEY and CDR2 SVGAGI. Trimming at V came to 0 bases and at J to 6 bases, leaving 8 bases not matched to a gene. CDR3 region: CASSYSMGQGQNGYTF. The CDR3 DNA is TGTGCCAGCAGTTACTCGATGGGACAGGGTCAGAATGGCTACACCTTC.

This chain joins TRBV5-8 and TRBJ2-5; TRBD2 matches at 8 bases. The CDR3 sequence is 16 residues long. V shed 0 bases, J shed 5 bases, and the junction held 9 bases outside the gene matches. Germline V gene sequence: CDR1 SGHTS, CDR2 YDEGEE. The CDR3 loop is CASSLALSGSGETQYF. The CDR3 DNA sequence: TGTGCCAGCAGCTTGGCCCTAAGCGGGAGCGGCGAGACCCAGTACTTC.

The rearrangement uses TRBV5-1 and TRBJ1-6; no firm D call. This CDR3 comprises 15 residues. Germline CDR1 SGHRS, CDR2 YFSETQ. V was trimmed by 0 bases and J by 7 bases, leaving 11 bases between them. CDR3 sequence reads: CASSLGPVINSPLHF. The DNA for the CDR3 is TGCGCCAGCAGCTTGGGTCCAGTCATCAATTCACCCCTCCACTTT. The whole variable domain, filled in from reference TRBV5-1 and TRBJ1-6, reads KAGVTQTPRYLIKTRGQQVTLSCSPISGHRSVSWYQQTPGQGLQFLFEYFSETQRNKGNFPGRFSGRQFSNSRSEMNVSTLELGDSALYLCASSLGPVINSPLHFGNGTRLTVT.

The chain combines TRBV10-3 with TRBJ1-2, with 7 bases matching TRBD1. This CDR3 contains 13 residues. Germline trimming cut 5 bases from V and 6 bases from J; bases unmatched to any gene: 6. The germline CDR1 and CDR2 sequences are ENHRY and SYGVKD. The CDR3 DNA reads as TGTGCCATCAGTAGACAGGGCTACGATGGCTACACCTTC. It codes for CAISRQGYDGYTF.